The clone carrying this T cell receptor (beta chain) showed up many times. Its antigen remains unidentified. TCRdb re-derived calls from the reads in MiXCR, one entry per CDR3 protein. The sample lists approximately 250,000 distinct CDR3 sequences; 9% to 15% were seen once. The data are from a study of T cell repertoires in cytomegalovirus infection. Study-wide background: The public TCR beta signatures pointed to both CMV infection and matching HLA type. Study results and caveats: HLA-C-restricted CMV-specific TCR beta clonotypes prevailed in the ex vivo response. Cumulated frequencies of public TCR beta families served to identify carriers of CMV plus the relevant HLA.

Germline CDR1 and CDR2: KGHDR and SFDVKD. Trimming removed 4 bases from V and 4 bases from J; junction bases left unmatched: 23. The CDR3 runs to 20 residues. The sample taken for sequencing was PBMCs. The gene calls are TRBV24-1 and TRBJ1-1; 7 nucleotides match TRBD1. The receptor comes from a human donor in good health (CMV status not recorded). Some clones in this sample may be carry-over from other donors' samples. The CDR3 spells CATSDSLLGQPASDGTEAFF. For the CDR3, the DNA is TGTGCCACCAGTGACTCTCTCCTGGGACAGCCGGCCAGTGATGGCACTGAAGCTTTCTTT.